This T cell receptor (beta chain) was obtained from a study of T cell responses to AZD1222 COVID-19 vaccine. The junction had 5 bases not matched to a gene; V was cut back by 2 bases and J by 3 bases. The CDR3 runs 16 residues. Looked up from germline, CDR1 is MGHDK and CDR2 is SYGVNS. The repertoire was sequenced with immunoSEQ multiplex PCR; TCRdb's copy has only in-frame clones and lacks some. The profile shows roughly 150,000 clones, around 88% of them singletons. The clonotype comes from an adult in good health. The material sequenced was peripheral blood, taken on day 0 of MenACWY control vaccination. This rearrangement joins TRBV25-1 to TRBJ2-1; 9 nucleotides match TRBD1. CDR3 residues: CASSETTGGHYNEQFF. Written as DNA, the CDR3 is TGTGCCAGCAGTGAAACGACAGGGGGACACTACAATGAGCAGTTCTTC.